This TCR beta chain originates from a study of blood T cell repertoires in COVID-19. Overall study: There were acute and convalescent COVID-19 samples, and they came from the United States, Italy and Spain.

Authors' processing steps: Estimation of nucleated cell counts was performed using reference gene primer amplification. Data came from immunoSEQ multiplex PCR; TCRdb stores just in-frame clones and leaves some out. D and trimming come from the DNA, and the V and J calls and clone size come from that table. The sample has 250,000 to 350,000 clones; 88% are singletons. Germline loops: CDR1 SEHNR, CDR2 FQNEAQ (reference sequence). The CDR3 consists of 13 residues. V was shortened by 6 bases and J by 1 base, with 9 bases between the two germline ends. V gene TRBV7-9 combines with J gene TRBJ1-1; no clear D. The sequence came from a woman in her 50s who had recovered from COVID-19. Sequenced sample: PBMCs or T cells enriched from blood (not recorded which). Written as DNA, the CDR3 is TGTGCCAGCAGGCACAGAGAGAACACTGAAGCTTTCTTT. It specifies CASRHRENTEAFF. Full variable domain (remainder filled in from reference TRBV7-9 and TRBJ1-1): DTGVSQNPRHKITKRGQNVTFRCDPISEHNRLYWYRQTLGQGPEFLTYFQNEAQLEKSRLLSDRFSAERPKGSFSTLEIQRTEQGDSAMYLCASRHRENTEAFFGQGTRLTVV.